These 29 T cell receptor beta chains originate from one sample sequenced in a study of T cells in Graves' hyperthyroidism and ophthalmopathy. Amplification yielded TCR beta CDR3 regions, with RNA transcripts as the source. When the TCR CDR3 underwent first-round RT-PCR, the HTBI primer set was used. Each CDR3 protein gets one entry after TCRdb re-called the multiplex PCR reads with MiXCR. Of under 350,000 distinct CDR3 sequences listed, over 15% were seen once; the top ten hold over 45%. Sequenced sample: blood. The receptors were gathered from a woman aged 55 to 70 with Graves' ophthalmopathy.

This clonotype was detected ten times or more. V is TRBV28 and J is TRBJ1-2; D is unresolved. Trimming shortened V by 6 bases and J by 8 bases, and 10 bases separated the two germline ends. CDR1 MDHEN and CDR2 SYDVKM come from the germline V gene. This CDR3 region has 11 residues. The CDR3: CASRFTSGYTF. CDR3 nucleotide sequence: TGTGCCAGCAGATTTACCAGCGGCTACACCTTC.

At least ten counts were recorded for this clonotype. CDR3 protein: CAWATGGRQPQHF. The CDR3 nucleotides read TGTGCCTGGGCTACAGGGGGACGACAGCCCCAGCATTTT. V gene TRBV30 combines with J gene TRBJ1-5; 8 positions agree with TRBD1. The CDR3 covers 13 residues. The germline gives CDR1 GTSNPN, CDR2 SVGIG (reference sequence). The V gene end was trimmed by 5 bases and the J gene end by 7 bases; junction bases not matched to a gene: 7.

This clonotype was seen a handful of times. The CDR3 loop reads CAISDEQARGYTF. CDR3 nucleotides: TGTGCCATCAGTGATGAACAGGCTCGGGGCTACACCTTC. This chain joins TRBV10-3 and TRBJ1-2, with D tentatively TRBD1 (5 bases). Trimming shortened V by 3 bases and J by 8 bases, and 13 bases separated the two germline ends. Looked up from germline, CDR1 is ENHRY and CDR2 is SYGVKD. CDR3 size: 13 residues.

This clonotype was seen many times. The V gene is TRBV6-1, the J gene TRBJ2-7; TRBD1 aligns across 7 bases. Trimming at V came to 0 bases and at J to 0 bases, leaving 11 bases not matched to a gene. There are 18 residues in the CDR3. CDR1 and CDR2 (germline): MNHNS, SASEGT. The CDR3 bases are TGTGCCAGCAGTGAAGCGCTCATTTGGACAGGAAGCTCCTACGAGCAGTACTTC. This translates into CASSEALIWTGSSYEQYF.

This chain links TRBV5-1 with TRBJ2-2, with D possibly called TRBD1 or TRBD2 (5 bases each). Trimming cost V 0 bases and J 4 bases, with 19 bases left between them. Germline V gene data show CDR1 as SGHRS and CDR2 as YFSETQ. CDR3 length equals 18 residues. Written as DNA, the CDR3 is TGCGCCAGCAGCTTGGTAGGCGCGAGGGGCGCGGGCACCGGGGAGCTGTTTTTT. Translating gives CASSLVGARGAGTGELFF. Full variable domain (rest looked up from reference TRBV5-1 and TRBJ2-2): KAGVTQTPRYLIKTRGQQVTLSCSPISGHRSVSWYQQTPGQGLQFLFEYFSETQRNKGNFPGRFSGRQFSNSRSEMNVSTLELGDSALYLCASSLVGARGAGTGELFFGEGSRLTVL.

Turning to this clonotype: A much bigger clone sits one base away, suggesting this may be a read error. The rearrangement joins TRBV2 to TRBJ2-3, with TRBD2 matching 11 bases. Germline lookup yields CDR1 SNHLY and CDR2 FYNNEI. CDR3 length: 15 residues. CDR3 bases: TGTGCCAGCGGAAGACTAGCGGGGCTCACAGATATGCAGTATTTT. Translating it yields CASGRLAGLTDMQYF.

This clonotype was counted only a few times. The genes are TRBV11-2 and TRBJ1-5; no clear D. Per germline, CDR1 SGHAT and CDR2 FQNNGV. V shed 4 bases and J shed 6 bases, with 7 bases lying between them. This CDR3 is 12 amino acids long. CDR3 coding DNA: TGTGCCAGCAGCTCCTACGGTCAGCCCCAGCATTTT. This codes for CASSSYGQPQHF.

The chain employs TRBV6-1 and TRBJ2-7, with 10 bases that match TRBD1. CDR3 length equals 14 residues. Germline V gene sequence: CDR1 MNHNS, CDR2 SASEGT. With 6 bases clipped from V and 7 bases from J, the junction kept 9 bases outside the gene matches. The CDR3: CASSPTGGSWEQYF. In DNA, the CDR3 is TGTGCCAGCAGCCCGACAGGGGGCTCATGGGAGCAGTACTTC.

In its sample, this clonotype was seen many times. The CDR3 reads CASSAAWTAVYNEQFF. DNA of the CDR3: TGTGCCAGCAGTGCCGCTTGGACAGCCGTTTACAATGAGCAGTTCTTC. This chain links TRBV28 with TRBJ2-1; D is perhaps TRBD1 (6 bases). Per germline, CDR1 MDHEN and CDR2 SYDVKM. The CDR3 sequence is 16 residues long. Trimming took 5 bases from V and 4 from J, leaving 18 bases between them.

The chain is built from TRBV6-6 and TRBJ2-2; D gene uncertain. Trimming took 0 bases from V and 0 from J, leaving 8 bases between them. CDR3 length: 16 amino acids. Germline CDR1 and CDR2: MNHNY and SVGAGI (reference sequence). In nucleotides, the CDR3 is TGTGCCAGCAGTTACTCTAGTGGCCCGAACACCGGGGAGCTGTTTTTT. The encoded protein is CASSYSSGPNTGELFF.

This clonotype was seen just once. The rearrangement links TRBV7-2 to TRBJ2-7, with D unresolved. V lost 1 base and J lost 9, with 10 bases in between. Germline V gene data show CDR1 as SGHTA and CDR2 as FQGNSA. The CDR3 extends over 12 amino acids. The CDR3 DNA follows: TGTGCCAGCAGCTTAGACTTCGCTGGGCAGTACTTC. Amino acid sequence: CASSLDFAGQYF.

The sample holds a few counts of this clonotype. The CDR3 region has the DNA TGTGCCAGCAGCCCGAACAGGAATCAGCCCCAGCATTTT. Its protein is CASSPNRNQPQHF. The gene calls are TRBV6-1 and TRBJ1-5; possibly TRBD1 for D (5 bases). Trimming shortened V by 6 bases and J by 4 bases, and 10 bases separated the two germline ends. Germline V gene data show CDR1 as MNHNS and CDR2 as SASEGT. This CDR3 is 13 amino acids long.

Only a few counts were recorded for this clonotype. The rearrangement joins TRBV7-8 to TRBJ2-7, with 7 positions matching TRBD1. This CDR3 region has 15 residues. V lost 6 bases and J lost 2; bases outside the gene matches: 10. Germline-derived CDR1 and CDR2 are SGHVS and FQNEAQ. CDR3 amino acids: CASSQRQGSPYEQYF. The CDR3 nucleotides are TGTGCCAGCAGTCAAAGACAGGGCAGCCCCTACGAGCAGTACTTC.

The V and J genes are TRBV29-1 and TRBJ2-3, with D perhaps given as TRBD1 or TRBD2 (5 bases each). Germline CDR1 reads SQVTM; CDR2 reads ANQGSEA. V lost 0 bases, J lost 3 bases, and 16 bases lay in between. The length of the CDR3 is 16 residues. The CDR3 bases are TGCAGCGTTGAAGATGTCCGTTGGGGACCAACAGATACGCAGTATTTT. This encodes CSVEDVRWGPTDTQYF.

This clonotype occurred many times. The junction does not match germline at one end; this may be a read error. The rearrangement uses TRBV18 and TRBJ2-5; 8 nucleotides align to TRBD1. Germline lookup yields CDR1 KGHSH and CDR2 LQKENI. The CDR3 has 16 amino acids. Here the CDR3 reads CASSSPNRGSQETQYF. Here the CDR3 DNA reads TGTGCCAGCTCATCACCTAACAGGGGGTCCCAAGAGACCCAGTACTTC. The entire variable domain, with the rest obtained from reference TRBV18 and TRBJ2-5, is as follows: NAGVMQNPRHLVRRRGQEARLRCSPMKGHSHVYWYRQLPEEGLKFMVYLQKENIIDESGMPKERFSAEFPKEGPSILRIQQVVRGDSAAYFCASSSPNRGSQETQYFGPGTRLLVL.

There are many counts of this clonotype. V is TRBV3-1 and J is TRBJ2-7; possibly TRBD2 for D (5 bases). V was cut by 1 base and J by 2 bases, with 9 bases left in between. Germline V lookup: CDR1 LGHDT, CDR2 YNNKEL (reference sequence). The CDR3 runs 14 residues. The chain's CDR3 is CASSQGGLAYEQYF. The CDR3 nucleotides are TGTGCCAGCAGCCAAGGCGGGCTAGCCTACGAGCAGTACTTC.

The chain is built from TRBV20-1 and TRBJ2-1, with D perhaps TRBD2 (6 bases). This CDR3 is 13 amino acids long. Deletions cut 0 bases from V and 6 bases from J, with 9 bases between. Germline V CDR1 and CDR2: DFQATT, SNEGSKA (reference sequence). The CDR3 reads CSARDWDFNEQFF. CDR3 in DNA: TGCAGTGCTAGAGATTGGGACTTCAATGAGCAGTTCTTC.

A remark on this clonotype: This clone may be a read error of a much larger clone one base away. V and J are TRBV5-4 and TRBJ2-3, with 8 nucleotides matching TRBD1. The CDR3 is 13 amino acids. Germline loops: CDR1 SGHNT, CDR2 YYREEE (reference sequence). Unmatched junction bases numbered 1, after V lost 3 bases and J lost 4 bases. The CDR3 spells CASSSQGADTQYF. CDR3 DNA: TGTGCCAGCAGCTCACAGGGGGCAGATACGCAGTATTTT.

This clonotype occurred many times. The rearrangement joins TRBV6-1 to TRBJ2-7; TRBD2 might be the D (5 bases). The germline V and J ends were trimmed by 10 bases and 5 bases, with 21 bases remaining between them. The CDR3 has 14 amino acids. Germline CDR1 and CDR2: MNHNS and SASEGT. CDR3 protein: CATTPGLASDEQYF. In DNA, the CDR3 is TGTGCCACCACCCCCGGACTCGCGTCGGACGAGCAGTACTTC.

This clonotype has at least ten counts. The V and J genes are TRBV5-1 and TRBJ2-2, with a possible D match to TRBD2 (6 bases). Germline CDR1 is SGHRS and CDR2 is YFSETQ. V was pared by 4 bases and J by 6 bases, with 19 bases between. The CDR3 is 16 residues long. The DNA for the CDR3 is TGCGCCAGCAGCCTTAGACTAGGACTGGAACCCGGGGAGCTGTTTTTT. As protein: CASSLRLGLEPGELFF.

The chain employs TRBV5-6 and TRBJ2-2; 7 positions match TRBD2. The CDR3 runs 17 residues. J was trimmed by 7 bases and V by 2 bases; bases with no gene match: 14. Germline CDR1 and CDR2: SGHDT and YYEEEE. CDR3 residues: CASSFPNRGGPNGELFF. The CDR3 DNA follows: TGTGCCAGCAGCTTCCCGAATCGCGGGGGACCTAACGGGGAGCTGTTTTTT.

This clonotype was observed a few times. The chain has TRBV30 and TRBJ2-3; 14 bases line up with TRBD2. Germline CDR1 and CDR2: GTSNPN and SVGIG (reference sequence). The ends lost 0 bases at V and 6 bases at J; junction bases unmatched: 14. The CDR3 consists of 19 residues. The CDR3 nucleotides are TGTGCCTGGAGTGTACGGCTCTCCGGGACTAGCGGGAGCTTTGATACGCAGTATTTT. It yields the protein CAWSVRLSGTSGSFDTQYF.

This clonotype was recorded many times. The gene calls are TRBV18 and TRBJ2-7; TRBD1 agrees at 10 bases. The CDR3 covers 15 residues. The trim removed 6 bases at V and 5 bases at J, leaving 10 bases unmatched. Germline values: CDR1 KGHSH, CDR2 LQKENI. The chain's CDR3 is CASSRDRGIGHEQYF. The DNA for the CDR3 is TGTGCCAGCTCGCGGGACAGGGGAATTGGGCACGAGCAGTACTTC.

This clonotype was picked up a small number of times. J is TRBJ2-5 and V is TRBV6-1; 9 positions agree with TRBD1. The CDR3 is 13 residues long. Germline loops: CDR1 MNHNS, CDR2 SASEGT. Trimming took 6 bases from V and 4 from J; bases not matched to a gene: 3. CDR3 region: CASRGQGAETQYF. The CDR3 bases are TGTGCCAGCAGGGGACAGGGAGCAGAGACCCAGTACTTC.

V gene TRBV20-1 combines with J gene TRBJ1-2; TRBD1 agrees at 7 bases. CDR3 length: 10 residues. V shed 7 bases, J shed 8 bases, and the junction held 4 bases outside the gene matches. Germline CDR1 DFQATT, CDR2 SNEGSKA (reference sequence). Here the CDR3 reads CSVTGAGYTF. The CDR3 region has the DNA TGCAGTGTCACAGGGGCCGGCTACACCTTC.

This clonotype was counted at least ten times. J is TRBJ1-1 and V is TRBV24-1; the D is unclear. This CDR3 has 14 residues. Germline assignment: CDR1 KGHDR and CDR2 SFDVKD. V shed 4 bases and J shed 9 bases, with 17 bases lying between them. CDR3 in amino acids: CATSDSKFMFKAFF. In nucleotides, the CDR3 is TGTGCCACCAGTGACAGCAAGTTCATGTTTAAAGCTTTCTTT.

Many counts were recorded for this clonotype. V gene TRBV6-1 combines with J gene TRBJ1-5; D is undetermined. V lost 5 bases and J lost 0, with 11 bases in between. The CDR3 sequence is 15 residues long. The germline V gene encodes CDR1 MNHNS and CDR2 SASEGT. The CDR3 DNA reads TGTGCCAGCAGTCGGGAGGACGATAGCAATCAGCCCCAGCATTTT. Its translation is CASSREDDSNQPQHF.

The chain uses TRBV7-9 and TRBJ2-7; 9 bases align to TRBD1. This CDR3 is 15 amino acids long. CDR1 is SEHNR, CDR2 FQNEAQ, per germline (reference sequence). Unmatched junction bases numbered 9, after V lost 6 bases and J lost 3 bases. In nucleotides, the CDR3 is TGTGCCAGCAGTTTTGGACAGGGGCCCTTCTACGAGCAGTACTTC. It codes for CASSFGQGPFYEQYF.

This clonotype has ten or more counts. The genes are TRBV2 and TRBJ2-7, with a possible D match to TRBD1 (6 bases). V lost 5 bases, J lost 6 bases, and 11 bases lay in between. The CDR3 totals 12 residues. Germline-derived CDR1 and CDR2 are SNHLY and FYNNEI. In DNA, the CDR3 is TGTGCCAGCAGTATTACAGGGCTCGAGCAGTACTTC. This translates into CASSITGLEQYF.